This T cell receptor (beta chain) was retrieved from a study of post-analysis software for immune sequencing data. Points from the study as a whole: Strong same-batch co-clustering of samples appeared with F measure clustering. When compared against controls, multiple sclerosis patients showed significantly lower normalized Chao1 diversity.

cDNA libraries for TCR beta contained unique molecular identifiers. When about 0.85 to 11 million T cells were used, they gave roughly 490,000 cDNA molecules. TCRdb reanalysed the PCR reads using MiXCR and keeps one entry per CDR3 protein. The table shows 550,000 to 700,000 distinct CDR3 sequences, with 40% to 50% occurring only once. As to this clonotype: Its antigen is as yet unknown.

Specimen: blood. This TCR was recovered from a girl aged 5-17 years with multiple sclerosis.

In DNA, the CDR3 is TGTGCCAGCAGCCCTCGTAGAGGGGGCACAGATACGCAGTATTTT. Protein sequence: CASSPRRGGTDTQYF. The chain joins TRBV7-8 to TRBJ2-3; possibly TRBD1 or TRBD2 for D (5 bases each). Deletions cut 5 bases from V and 1 base from J, with 13 bases between. CDR1 and CDR2 from the germline V gene are SGHVS and FQNEAQ. The CDR3 loop spans 15 amino acids.